These 14 T cell receptor beta chains were sequenced from one sample in a study of T cells in Graves' hyperthyroidism and ophthalmopathy. It was RNA transcripts that yielded the amplified TCR beta CDR3 regions. During a first-round RT-PCR of the TCR CDR3, the HTBI primer set was used. TCRdb fed the multiplex PCR reads into MiXCR, producing one record per CDR3 protein. This sample has around 600,000 distinct CDR3 sequences; roughly a sixth occur once, and the top ten carry about 3.5%. Specimen: blood. The receptors stem from a woman aged 40 to 49 with Graves' ophthalmopathy.

Only a few counts were recorded for this clonotype. This chain links TRBV7-9 with TRBJ1-2; no reliable D call. The CDR3 covers 14 residues. The V end lost 0 bases, the J end lost 0 bases, and 5 bases lay between the germline ends. Germline V CDR1 and CDR2: SEHNR, FQNEAQ (reference sequence). This chain's CDR3 is CASSLAETNYGYTF. The DNA of the CDR3 is TGTGCCAGCAGCTTAGCGGAGACTAACTATGGCTACACCTTC.

At least ten counts were recorded for this clonotype. The chain recombines TRBV29-1 with TRBJ2-1; 14 bases agree with TRBD2. The CDR3 has 13 residues. The ends lost 6 bases at V and 10 bases at J; junction bases unmatched: 5. Germline values: CDR1 SQVTM, CDR2 ANQGSEA. In DNA form, the CDR3 reads TGCAGCGTCAGACTAGCGGGAGGGTTGGAGCAGTTCTTC. This encodes CSVRLAGGLEQFF.

In its sample, this clonotype was seen a few times. V and J are TRBV27 and TRBJ2-3, with TRBD1 identical over 8 bases. The length of the CDR3 is 19 residues. V shed 2 bases and J 0 bases; nucleotides not matched to a gene: 13. The germline V gene has CDR1 MNHEY and CDR2 SMNVEV (reference sequence). CDR3 nucleotide sequence: TGTGCCAGCAGTTTAAAGGTGCCTTTCGGACAGGGAAGCACAGATACGCAGTATTTT. As protein: CASSLKVPFGQGSTDTQYF.

The table lists this clonotype with many counts. The junction shows a germline mismatch at one end, possibly a read error. The CDR3 protein is CASNPSGGQGTQYF. The CDR3 DNA reads TGTGCCAGCAATCCCTCAGGGGGCCAAGGGACCCAGTACTTC. J is TRBJ2-5 and V is TRBV6-1; the match to TRBD1 covers 8 bases. CDR1 and CDR2 (germline): MNHNS, SASEGT. The CDR3 is 14 residues long.

V gene TRBV15 combines with J gene TRBJ1-1, with unresolved D. Germline assignment: CDR1 LNHNV and CDR2 YYDKDF (reference sequence). The CDR3 has 12 amino acids. Trimming removed 1 base from V and 8 bases from J, with 8 bases in between. The CDR3 loop reads CATSRGGFEAFF. In nucleotides, the CDR3 is TGTGCCACCAGCAGAGGAGGTTTCGAAGCTTTCTTT.

This clonotype was recorded many times. The rearrangement links TRBV6-4 to TRBJ2-3; D is unclear. Germline CDR1 MRHNA, CDR2 SNTAGT. Between the trimmed V and J ends, which lost 0 bases and 2 bases, there was a span of 12 bases. The CDR3 covers 16 residues. DNA of the CDR3: TGTGCCAGCAGTGACTCGAAGGGATTTGACACAGATACGCAGTATTTT. It encodes CASSDSKGFDTDTQYF.

The table lists this clonotype with a few counts. The V call is TRBV7-9, the J call TRBJ2-7; the match to TRBD1 covers 9 bases. V lost 6 bases to trimming and J lost 4 bases; unmatched junction nucleotides: 7. Looked up from germline, CDR1 is SEHNR and CDR2 is FQNEAQ (reference sequence). The CDR3 is made up of 14 amino acids. The DNA for the CDR3 is TGTGCCAGCAGTCGAGGGGGACAGGGTTACGAGCAGTACTTC. It specifies CASSRGGQGYEQYF.

This clonotype was picked up many times. The chain employs TRBV18 and TRBJ2-5, with D perhaps TRBD2 (5 bases). The CDR3 spans 14 residues. Deletions cut 6 bases from V and 1 base from J, with 12 bases between. The germline CDR1 and CDR2 sequences are KGHSH and LQKENI. CDR3: CASSPQGGQETQYF. CDR3 nucleotide sequence: TGTGCCAGCTCGCCTCAAGGAGGCCAAGAGACCCAGTACTTC.

This clonotype was recorded a few times. The V gene is TRBV20-1, the J gene TRBJ2-5; unclear D gene. The CDR3 runs 11 residues. The V end was cut by 4 bases, the J end by 0 bases, with 3 bases between. The germline CDR1 and CDR2 sequences are DFQATT and SNEGSKA (reference sequence). The CDR3 coding sequence is TGCAGTGCTAAGTACCAAGAGACCCAGTACTTC. Its translation is CSAKYQETQYF.

This clonotype was counted at least ten times. The V gene is TRBV12-3 or TRBV12-4, the J gene TRBJ2-3; TRBD2 agrees at 10 bases. The ends lost 6 bases at V and 4 bases at J; junction bases unmatched: 7. The CDR3 extends over 15 amino acids. CDR3 amino acids: CASSTGTSEADTQYF. The CDR3 nucleotides are TGTGCCAGCAGCACCGGGACTAGCGAAGCAGATACGCAGTATTTT.

This clonotype was observed many times. The chain joins TRBV7-2 to TRBJ2-1; the D gene is possibly TRBD1 (5 bases). The CDR3 is 15 amino acids. Trimming cost V 4 bases and J 2 bases, with 12 bases left between them. Germline V gene sequence: CDR1 SGHTA, CDR2 FQGNSA. CDR3 sequence reads: CASSSWGNPYNEQFF. CDR3 DNA: TGTGCCAGCAGCTCTTGGGGCAACCCCTACAATGAGCAGTTCTTC.

This clonotype has only a few counts. The gene calls are TRBV19 and TRBJ2-6, with 7 bases lining up with TRBD1. Germline V gene sequence: CDR1 LNHDA, CDR2 SQIVND (reference sequence). The CDR3 is made up of 17 amino acids. Trimming cost V 7 bases and J 1 base; bases outside gene matches: 10. CDR3 amino acids: CASTRKVRGSGANVLTF. CDR3 bases: TGTGCCAGTACCCGAAAGGTCAGGGGGTCTGGGGCCAACGTCCTGACTTTC.

This rearrangement joins TRBV5-6 to TRBJ1-1; D is perhaps TRBD1 (6 bases). This CDR3 has 16 amino acids. CDR1 is SGHDT and CDR2 is YYEEEE in the germline V gene. V was trimmed by 4 bases and J by 3 bases, leaving 19 bases between them. The CDR3 DNA reads as TGTGCCAGCAGCCCTGACGGGGGCTATTTGGACACTGAAGCTTTCTTT. Its protein product is CASSPDGGYLDTEAFF.

This clonotype was counted at least ten times. This CDR3 is CASSFDRVEGYTF. CDR3 bases: TGTGCCAGCAGTTTTGACAGGGTGGAGGGCTACACCTTC. The chain uses TRBV2 and TRBJ1-2; TRBD1 matches 7 bases. CDR1 and CDR2 (germline): SNHLY, FYNNEI. Unmatched junction bases numbered 8, after V lost 5 bases and J lost 8 bases. The CDR3 consists of 13 residues. The full variable domain, completed using reference TRBV2 and TRBJ1-2, is EPEVTQTPSHQVTQMGQEVILRCVPISNHLYFYWYRQILGQKVEFLVSFYNNEISEKSEIFDDQFSVERPDGSNFTLKIRSTKLEDSAMYFCASSFDRVEGYTFGSGTRLTVV.